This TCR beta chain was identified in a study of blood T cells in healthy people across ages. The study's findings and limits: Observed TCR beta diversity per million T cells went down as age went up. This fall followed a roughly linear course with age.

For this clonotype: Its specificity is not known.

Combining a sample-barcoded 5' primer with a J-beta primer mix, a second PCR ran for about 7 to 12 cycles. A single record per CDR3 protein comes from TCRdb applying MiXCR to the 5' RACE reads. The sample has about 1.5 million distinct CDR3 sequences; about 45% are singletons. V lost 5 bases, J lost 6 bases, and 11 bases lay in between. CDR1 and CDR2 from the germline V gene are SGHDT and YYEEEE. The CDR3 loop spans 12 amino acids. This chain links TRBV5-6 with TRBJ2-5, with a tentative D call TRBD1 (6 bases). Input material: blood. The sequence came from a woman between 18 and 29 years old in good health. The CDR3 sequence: CASRQGKKTQYF. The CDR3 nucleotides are TGTGCCAGCAGGCAGGGGAAGAAGACCCAGTACTTC.